This entry lists 16 T cell receptor beta chains sequenced from one sample in a study of CD8+CD57+ T cells in acquired aplastic anemia. CD8+CD57+ cell expansion, shown by flow cytometry, had occurred in the patients selected for sequencing. Genomic DNA, the template, was used for profiling of the TCR beta VDJ and CDR3. One entry per CDR3 protein results from TCRdb running MiXCR on the reads. Of a few hundred thousand distinct CDR3 sequences listed, 50% to 65% are singletons. Sequencing was performed on sorted CD4+, CD8+, or CD8+CD57+ T cells (not recorded which) from PBMCs. The receptors stem from a human donor with aplastic anemia.

This clonotype was seen only a few times. The V and J genes are TRBV18 and TRBJ2-3, with D perhaps TRBD1 (5 bases). The germline V gene encodes CDR1 KGHSH and CDR2 LQKENI. The V end lost 5 bases, the J end lost 3 bases, and 12 bases lay between the germline ends. The CDR3 consists of 14 residues. The CDR3 is CASSALQATDTQYF. CDR3 bases: TGTGCCAGCTCAGCCTTACAGGCGACAGATACGCAGTATTTT. Supplemented by reference TRBV18 and TRBJ2-3, the full variable domain reads NAGVMQNPRHLVRRRGQEARLRCSPMKGHSHVYWYRQLPEEGLKFMVYLQKENIIDESGMPKERFSAEFPKEGPSILRIQQVVRGDSAAYFCASSALQATDTQYFGPGTRLTVL.

This chain joins TRBV7-3 and TRBJ2-7; D is possibly TRBD1 (6 bases). The CDR3 extends over 17 amino acids. Trimming removed 9 bases at V and 3 bases at J, with 27 bases between. Germline V CDR1 and CDR2: SGHTA, FQGTGA. CDR3 sequence reads: CARADRRWNWGLYEQYF. In nucleotides, the CDR3 is TGTGCCAGGGCGGACCGCCGTTGGAACTGGGGGCTCTACGAGCAGTACTTC.

The V gene is TRBV29-1, the J gene TRBJ2-6, with D uncertain. CDR3 length: 12 residues. The germline CDR1 and CDR2 sequences are SQVTM and ANQGSEA. Trimming cost V 3 bases and J 3 bases, with 3 bases left between them. In DNA form, the CDR3 reads TGCAGCGTTGAGCTTGGGGCCAACGTCCTGACTTTC. It specifies CSVELGANVLTF.

J is TRBJ2-5 and V is TRBV29-1; no clear D. The germline V gene has CDR1 SQVTM and CDR2 ANQGSEA. The CDR3 spans 11 residues. The ends were cut back, 7 bases at V and 2 bases at J, with 8 bases in the middle. The CDR3 reads CSAWLQETQYF. CDR3 nucleotides: TGCAGCGCTTGGTTGCAAGAGACCCAGTACTTC.

This clonotype showed up just a few times. The chain joins TRBV7-2 to TRBJ2-1; 12 bases fit TRBD2. CDR1 SGHTA and CDR2 FQGNSA come from the germline V gene. This CDR3 is 16 amino acids long. J gave up 6 bases and V 2 bases, and 5 bases lay outside the gene matches. For the CDR3, the DNA is TGTGCCAGCAGCTTACTAGCGGGAGGGCCTCGCAATGAGCAGTTCTTC. Translating gives CASSLLAGGPRNEQFF.

This clonotype was seen at least ten times. The V and J genes are TRBV5-1 and TRBJ2-7; 7 bases line up with TRBD2. V dropped 4 bases and J dropped 4; count of bases not matched to a gene: 11. Germline V gene lookup returns CDR1 SGHRS and CDR2 YFSETQ. CDR3 size: 15 residues. CDR3 protein: CASSPTAGARYEQYF. The CDR3 bases are TGCGCCAGCAGCCCGACGGCGGGAGCTCGGTACGAGCAGTACTTC. Full variable domain (missing parts from reference TRBV5-1 and TRBJ2-7): KAGVTQTPRYLIKTRGQQVTLSCSPISGHRSVSWYQQTPGQGLQFLFEYFSETQRNKGNFPGRFSGRQFSNSRSEMNVSTLELGDSALYLCASSPTAGARYEQYFGPGTRLTVT.

Ten or more counts support this clonotype. This chain uses TRBV20-1 with TRBJ2-3; possibly TRBD2 for D (7 bases). The CDR3 sequence is 16 residues long. The V end lost 3 bases, the J end lost 4 bases, and 20 bases lay between the germline ends. CDR1 and CDR2 (germline): DFQATT, SNEGSKA (reference sequence). This CDR3 reads CSARLGSGGLSDTQYF. For the CDR3, the DNA is TGCAGTGCTAGGCTTGGGTCGGGGGGCCTATCAGATACGCAGTATTTT.

This clonotype appeared a single time. V gene TRBV7-7 combines with J gene TRBJ2-2; tentative D call: TRBD2 (6 bases). This CDR3 comprises 16 residues. Looked up from germline, CDR1 is SSHAT and CDR2 is FNYEAQ (reference sequence). CDR3 amino acids: CTSSLVSGVNTGELFF. CDR3 DNA sequence: TGTACTAGCAGCTTAGTTTCCGGGGTCAACACCGGGGAGCTGTTTTTT.

V gene TRBV2 combines with J gene TRBJ2-1; a possible D gene is TRBD1 (5 bases). This CDR3 spans 12 amino acids. Per germline, CDR1 SNHLY and CDR2 FYNNEI. V was pared by 8 bases and J by 7 bases, with 12 bases between. CDR3 amino acids: CASRDSLNEQFF. CDR3 sequence (DNA): TGTGCCAGCCGAGACAGTCTAAATGAGCAGTTCTTC.

This chain links TRBV7-2 with TRBJ1-6; no clear D. V gave up 2 bases and J gave up 2 bases, with 7 bases separating them. Per the germline V gene, CDR1 is SGHTA and CDR2 is FQGNSA. The length of the CDR3 is 15 residues. CDR3 DNA sequence: TGTGCCAGCAGCTTACGGACGGCCTATAATTCACCCCTCCACTTT. Residues: CASSLRTAYNSPLHF.

Comments on this clonotype: Given a much more abundant clone one base away, this may be a read error. The V gene is TRBV29-1, the J gene TRBJ2-1; 8 bases are a match to TRBD2. The CDR3 is 11 residues long. Trimming cost V 8 bases and J 11 bases; bases outside gene matches: 8. CDR1 and CDR2 from the germline V gene are SQVTM and ANQGSEA. The CDR3 DNA reads as TGCAGCCTAGAAGTAGCGGGGAAGCAGTTCTTC. Amino acid sequence: CSLEVAGKQFF.

This clonotype was seen once. A read error may produce the germline difference seen at one junction end. V gene TRBV2 combines with J gene TRBJ2-1; 8 bases map to TRBD1. Germline V gives CDR1 SNHLY, CDR2 FYNNEI. This CDR3 region has 16 residues. CDR3 residues: CASGGTGWSSYNGQFF. The CDR3 DNA follows: TGTGCCAGCGGGGGGACAGGATGGAGCTCCTACAATGGGCAGTTCTTC.

The rearrangement links TRBV25-1 to TRBJ1-2, with a tentative D call TRBD1 (6 bases). Germline V gene sequence: CDR1 MGHDK, CDR2 SYGVNS. Trimming cost V 3 bases and J 4 bases, with 15 bases left between them. CDR3 length: 15 residues. CDR3 loop: CASSDPTGTVYGYTF. DNA of the CDR3: TGTGCCAGCAGTGACCCTACAGGGACGGTCTATGGCTACACCTTC.

This clonotype has just one count. CDR3 nucleotide sequence: TGTGCCAGCAGCCAAGAGACTACGCAAGAGACCCAGTACTTC. It specifies CASSQETTQETQYF. The rearrangement uses TRBV11-3 and TRBJ2-5; tentatively, D is TRBD2 (5 bases). Germline CDR1 is SGHNT and CDR2 is YENEEA. The CDR3 length is 14 residues. Trimming left V 5 bases short and J 2 bases short, with 12 bases between.

The CDR3: CASSEAPPSTDTQYF. DNA of the CDR3: TGTGCCAGCAGCGAGGCACCCCCTAGCACAGATACGCAGTATTTT. The V gene is TRBV5-5, the J gene TRBJ2-3, with D uncertain. Germline V gene lookup returns CDR1 SGHKS and CDR2 YYEKEE (reference sequence). CDR3 size: 15 residues. V shed 4 bases and J shed 0 bases, with 12 bases lying between them. The complete variable domain, with remaining parts taken from reference TRBV5-5 and TRBJ2-3, reads DAGVTQSPTHLIKTRGQQVTLRCSPISGHKSVSWYQQVLGQGPQFIFQYYEKEERGRGNFPDRFSARQFPNYSSELNVNALLLGDSALYLCASSEAPPSTDTQYFGPGTRLTVL.

This clonotype has at least ten counts. This chain links TRBV11-1 with TRBJ1-4; 7 bases agree with TRBD1. Germline V gives CDR1 SGHAT, CDR2 FQDESV (reference sequence). The CDR3 covers 13 residues. Trimming took 6 bases from V and 6 from J; bases not matched to a gene: 4. DNA of the CDR3: TGTGCCAGCAGTCGCGACAGGGATGAAAAACTGTTTTTT. Residues: CASSRDRDEKLFF.